The present T cell receptor beta chain was sequenced within a study of cytomegalovirus exposure and HLA in healthy donors. The PCR had 60 Vbeta and 13 Jbeta primers. Sequencing used immunoSEQ multiplex PCR; TCRdb keeps in-frame clones, though not all of them. This sample has around 150,000 clones, with 75% to 85% found just once. Study-level findings and limits: TCR beta V- and J-gene trimming, according to a later analysis, was linked to a missense DCLRE1C variant.

This clone was counted a few times. Its antigen is undetermined. J lost 4 bases, V lost 7 bases, and 19 bases had no gene match. The CDR3 has 20 residues. Germline assignment: CDR1 MNHEY and CDR2 SMNVEV (reference sequence). Specimen: PBMCs. The sequence derives from a man between 45 and 60 years old in good health and CMV-seropositive. The V and J genes are TRBV27 and TRBJ2-3; 14 bases fit TRBD2. This chain's CDR3 is CASTSHPPRTSGRPPDTQYF. The CDR3 DNA follows: TGTGCCAGCACCTCCCACCCTCCTAGGACTAGCGGGAGGCCCCCAGATACGCAGTATTTT.